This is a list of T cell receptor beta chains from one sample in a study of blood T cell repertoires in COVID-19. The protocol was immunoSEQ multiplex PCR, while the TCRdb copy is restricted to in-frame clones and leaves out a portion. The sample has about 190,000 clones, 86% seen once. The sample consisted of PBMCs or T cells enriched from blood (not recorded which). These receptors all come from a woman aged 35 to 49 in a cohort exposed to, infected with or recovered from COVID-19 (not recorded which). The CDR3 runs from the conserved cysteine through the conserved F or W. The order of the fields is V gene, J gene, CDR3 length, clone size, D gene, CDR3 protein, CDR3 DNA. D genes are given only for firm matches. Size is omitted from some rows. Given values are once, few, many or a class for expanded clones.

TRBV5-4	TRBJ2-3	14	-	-	CASSPGLGEDTQYF	TGTGCCAGCAGCCCCGGGCTAGGGGAAGATACGCAGTATTTT
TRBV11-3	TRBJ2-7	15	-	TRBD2	CASSSRAGDTYEQYF	TGTGCCAGCAGCTCTCGAGCGGGAGACACCTACGAGCAGTACTTC
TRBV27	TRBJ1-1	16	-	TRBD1	CASSFNRGPENTEAFF	TGTGCCAGCAGTTTTAACAGGGGGCCGGAGAACACTGAAGCTTTCTTT
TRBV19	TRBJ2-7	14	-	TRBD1	CASSDRGTSDEQYF	TGTGCCAGTAGCGACAGGGGGACGTCGGACGAGCAGTACTTC
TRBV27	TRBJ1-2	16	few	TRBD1	CASRGDRGVQKYGYTF	TGTGCCAGCAGGGGGGACAGGGGAGTACAAAAGTATGGCTACACCTTC
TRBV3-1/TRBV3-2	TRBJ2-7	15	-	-	CASSPKSEASYEQYF	TGTGCCAGCAGCCCAAAGAGTGAGGCGTCCTACGAGCAGTACTTC
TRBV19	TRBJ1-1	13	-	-	CASRRGPNTEAFF	TGTGCCAGTAGGCGGGGACCGAACACTGAAGCTTTCTTT
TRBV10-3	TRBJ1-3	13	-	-	CAISDPSGNTIYF	TGTGCCATCAGTGACCCGTCTGGAAACACCATATATTTT
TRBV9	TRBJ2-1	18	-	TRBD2	CASSGSLERGARDNEQFF	TGTGCCAGCAGCGGCTCCCTGGAGCGGGGGGCCCGTGACAATGAGCAGTTCTTC
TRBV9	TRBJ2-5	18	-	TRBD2	CASSVAGTGGRPGETQYF	TGTGCCAGCAGCGTAGCGGGGACTGGCGGGAGGCCGGGGGAGACCCAGTACTTC
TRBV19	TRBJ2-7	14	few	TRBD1	CASSSGTGSYEQYF	TGTGCCAGTAGTTCCGGGACAGGGTCCTACGAGCAGTACTTC
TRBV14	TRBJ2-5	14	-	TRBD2	CASSLKRGKETQYF	TGTGCCAGCAGCCTAAAGCGGGGGAAAGAGACCCAGTACTTC
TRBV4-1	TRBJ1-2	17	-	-	CASSQVGGDGGYYGYTF	TGCGCCAGCAGCCAGGTGGGAGGGGACGGGGGCTACTATGGCTACACCTTC
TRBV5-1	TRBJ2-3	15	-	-	CASSLRSTGTDTQYF	TGCGCCAGCAGCTTGCGTTCTACAGGCACAGATACGCAGTATTTT
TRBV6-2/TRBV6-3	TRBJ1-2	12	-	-	CASSPGADGYTF	TGTGCCAGCAGTCCAGGTGCAGATGGCTACACCTTC
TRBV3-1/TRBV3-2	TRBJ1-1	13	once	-	CASSLRDSTGAFF	TGTGCCAGCAGCCTCCGGGACTCCACGGGAGCTTTCTTT
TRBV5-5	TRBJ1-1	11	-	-	CASSPNTEAFF	TGTGCCAGCAGCCCTAACACTGAAGCTTTCTTT
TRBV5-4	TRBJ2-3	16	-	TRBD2	CASSLGTSGAGDTQYF	TGTGCCAGCAGCTTGGGGACTAGCGGGGCCGGGGATACGCAGTATTTT
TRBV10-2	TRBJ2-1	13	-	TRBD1	CASTVQGAHEQFF	TGCGCCAGCACCGTACAGGGGGCTCATGAGCAGTTCTTC
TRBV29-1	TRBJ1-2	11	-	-	CSVEARDGYTF	TGCAGCGTTGAAGCCAGGGATGGCTACACCTTC
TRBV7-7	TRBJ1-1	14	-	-	CASSENGANTEAFF	TGTGCCAGCAGCGAAAACGGAGCGAACACTGAAGCTTTCTTT
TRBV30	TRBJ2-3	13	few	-	CAWTGRTSDTQYF	TGTGCCTGGACAGGGCGAACCTCAGATACGCAGTATTTT
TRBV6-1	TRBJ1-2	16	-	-	CASSGPRYTGLVGYTF	TGTGCCAGCAGTGGTCCCCGTTATACAGGGTTAGTCGGCTACACCTTC
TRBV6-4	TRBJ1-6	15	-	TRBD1	CASSDGTGGNSPLHF	TGTGCCAGCAGTGACGGGACAGGGGGTAATTCACCCCTCCACTTT
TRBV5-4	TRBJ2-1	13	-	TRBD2	CASSPPAGTSPFF	TGTGCCAGCAGCCCGCCGGCCGGGACTAGCCCGTTCTTC
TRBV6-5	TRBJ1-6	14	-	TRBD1	CASGGTGALSPLHF	TGTGCCAGCGGGGGGACAGGGGCTTTGTCACCCCTCCACTTT
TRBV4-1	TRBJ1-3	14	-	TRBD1	CASNPQGDGNTIYF	TGCGCCAGCAACCCACAGGGGGATGGAAACACCATATATTTT
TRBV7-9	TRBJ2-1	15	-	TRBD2	CASSLASGIVGEQFF	TGTGCCAGCAGCTTAGCTAGCGGGATCGTCGGTGAGCAGTTCTTC
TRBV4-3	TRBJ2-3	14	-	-	CASTRGRETDTQYF	TGCGCCAGCACCAGGGGGCGGGAGACAGATACGCAGTATTTT
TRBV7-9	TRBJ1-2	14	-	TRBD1	CASTSRTGHYGYTF	TGTGCCAGCACCTCTCGGACAGGTCACTATGGCTACACCTTC
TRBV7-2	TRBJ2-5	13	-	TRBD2	CASSFSGEETQYF	TGTGCCAGCAGCTTCAGCGGGGAAGAGACCCAGTACTTC
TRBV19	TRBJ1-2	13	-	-	CASSMVQNYGYTF	TGTGCCAGTAGTATGGTACAGAACTATGGCTACACCTTC
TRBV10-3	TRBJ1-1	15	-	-	CAISDGGGMNTEAFF	TGTGCCATCAGTGACGGTGGCGGGATGAACACTGAAGCTTTCTTT
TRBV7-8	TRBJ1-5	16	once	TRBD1	CASSRRDRGYNQPQHF	TGTGCCAGCAGCCGACGGGACAGGGGGTACAATCAGCCCCAGCATTTT
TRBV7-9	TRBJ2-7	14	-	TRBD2	CASSSRTSGGEQYF	TGTGCCAGCAGCTCCCGGACTAGCGGGGGCGAGCAGTACTTC
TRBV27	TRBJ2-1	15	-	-	CASSFSPSSYNEQFF	TGTGCCAGCAGTTTTAGCCCCAGCTCCTACAATGAGCAGTTCTTC
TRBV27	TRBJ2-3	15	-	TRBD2	CASSLHSGGTDTQYF	TGTGCCAGCAGTTTACATAGCGGGGGGACAGATACGCAGTATTTT
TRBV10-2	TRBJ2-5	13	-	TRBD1	CASSPGQTETQYF	TGCGCCAGCAGTCCGGGACAGACAGAGACCCAGTACTTC
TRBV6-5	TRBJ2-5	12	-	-	CASSYTPETQYF	TGTGCCAGCAGTTATACTCCGGAGACCCAGTACTTC
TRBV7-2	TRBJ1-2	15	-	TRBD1	CASSPRQGISYGYTF	TGTGCCAGCAGCCCAAGACAGGGAATCTCCTATGGCTACACCTTC
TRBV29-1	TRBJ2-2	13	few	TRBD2	CSAATGGTGELFF	TGCAGCGCTGCGACGGGGGGGACCGGGGAGCTGTTTTTT
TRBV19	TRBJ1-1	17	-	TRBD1	CASSPYRGHEEGTEAFF	TGTGCCAGTAGTCCGTACAGGGGGCACGAGGAGGGCACTGAAGCTTTCTTT
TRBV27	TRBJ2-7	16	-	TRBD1	CASSLSQGAGLYEQYF	TGTGCCAGCAGTTTATCCCAGGGGGCGGGCCTCTACGAGCAGTACTTC
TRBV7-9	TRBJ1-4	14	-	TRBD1	CASTRRWTGEKLFF	TGTGCCAGCACCCGTCGGTGGACAGGTGAAAAACTGTTTTTT
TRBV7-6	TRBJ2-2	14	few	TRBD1	CASSQTGVTGELFF	TGTGCCAGCAGCCAGACAGGGGTCACCGGGGAGCTGTTTTTT
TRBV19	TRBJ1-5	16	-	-	CASSITSGEDNQPQHF	TGTGCCAGTAGTATAACGTCGGGGGAGGACAATCAGCCCCAGCATTTT
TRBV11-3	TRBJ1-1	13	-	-	CASGVQGNTEAFF	TGTGCCAGCGGCGTACAGGGAAACACTGAAGCTTTCTTT
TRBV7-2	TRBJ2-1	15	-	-	CASSLSQGSYNEQFF	TGTGCCAGCAGCTTATCTCAGGGCTCCTACAATGAGCAGTTCTTC
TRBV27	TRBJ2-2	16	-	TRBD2	CASSLAPGGYTGELFF	TGTGCCAGCAGTTTAGCCCCGGGGGGGTACACCGGGGAGCTGTTTTTT
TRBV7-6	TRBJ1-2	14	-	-	CASSPRGGGYGYTF	TGTGCCAGCAGCCCCCGGGGCGGGGGCTACGGCTACACCTTC
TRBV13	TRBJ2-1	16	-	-	CASSLGRNRVHNEQFF	TGTGCCAGCAGCTTAGGCAGGAACAGGGTCCACAATGAGCAGTTCTTC
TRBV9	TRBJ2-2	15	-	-	CASSVVECCTGELFF	TGTGCCAGCAGCGTAGTGGAGTGCTGCACCGGGGAGCTGTTTTTT
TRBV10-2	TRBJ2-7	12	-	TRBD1	CASSGQGNEQYF	TGCGCCAGCAGTGGACAGGGGAACGAGCAGTACTTC
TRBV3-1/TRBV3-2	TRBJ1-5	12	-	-	CASGEKDQPQHF	TGTGCCAGCGGGGAGAAAGATCAGCCCCAGCATTTT
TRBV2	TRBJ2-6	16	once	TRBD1	CASIPGQGSGANVLTF	TGTGCCAGCATCCCGGGACAGGGATCCGGGGCCAACGTCCTGACTTTC